This T cell receptor (beta chain) was identified in a study of early T cells in non-severe SARS-CoV-2 infection. Study context: Chains stayed unpaired after sequencing of bulk RNA from unsorted whole blood.

cDNA molecules, individually, were tagged with unique molecular identifiers. Via MiXCR, TCRdb re-called the 5' RACE reads, giving one row per CDR3 protein. The repertoire holds around 94,000 distinct CDR3 sequences, with roughly 13% as singletons. This clonotype was observed at least ten times. CDR1 and CDR2 (germline): KGHSH, LQKENI. This CDR3 is built from 15 residues. Trimming stripped 3 bases from V and 5 bases from J, with 14 bases between. This clonotype was sampled from an adult who was a healthcare worker with PCR-confirmed SARS-CoV-2 infection or an uninfected control (not recorded which). Sequencing used whole blood. The rearrangement joins TRBV18 to TRBJ2-1; TRBD1 or TRBD2 may be the D gene (5 bases each). CDR3 DNA: TGTGCCAGCTCACCCCGGGACCGAGCGGACAATGAGCAGTTCTTC. Residues: CASSPRDRADNEQFF.